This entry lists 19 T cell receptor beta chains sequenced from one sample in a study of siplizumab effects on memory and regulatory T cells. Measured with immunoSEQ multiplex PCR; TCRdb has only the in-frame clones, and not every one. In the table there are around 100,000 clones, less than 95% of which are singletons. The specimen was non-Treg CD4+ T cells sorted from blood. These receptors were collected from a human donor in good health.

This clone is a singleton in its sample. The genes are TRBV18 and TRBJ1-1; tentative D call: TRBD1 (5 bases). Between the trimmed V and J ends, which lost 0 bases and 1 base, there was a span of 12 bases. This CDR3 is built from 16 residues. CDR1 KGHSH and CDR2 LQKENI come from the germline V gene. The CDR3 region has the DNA TGTGCCAGCTCACCACCAACGCAGGGCGGGAACACTGAAGCTTTCTTT. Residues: CASSPPTQGGNTEAFF.

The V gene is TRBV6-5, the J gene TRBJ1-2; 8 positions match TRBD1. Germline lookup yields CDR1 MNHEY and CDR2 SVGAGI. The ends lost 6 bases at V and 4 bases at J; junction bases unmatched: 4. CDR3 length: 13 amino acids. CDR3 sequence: CASRIQGGYGYTF. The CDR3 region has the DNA TGTGCCAGCAGAATACAGGGGGGCTATGGCTACACCTTC.

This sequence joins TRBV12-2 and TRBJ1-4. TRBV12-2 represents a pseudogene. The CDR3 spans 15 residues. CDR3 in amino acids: CASRPRTGRREKLFF. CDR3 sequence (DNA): TGTGCAAGTCGCCCTAGAACAGGGAGGCGGGAAAAACTGTTTTTT.

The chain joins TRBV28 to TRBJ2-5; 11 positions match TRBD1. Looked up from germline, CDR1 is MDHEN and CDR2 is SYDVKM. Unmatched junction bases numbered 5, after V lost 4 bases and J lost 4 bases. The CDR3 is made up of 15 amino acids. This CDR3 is CASSSSGTGGETQYF. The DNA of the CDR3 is TGTGCCAGCAGTTCCTCCGGGACAGGGGGAGAGACCCAGTACTTC. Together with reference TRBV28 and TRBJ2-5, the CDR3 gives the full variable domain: DVKVTQSSRYLVKRTGEKVFLECVQDMDHENMFWYRQDPGLGLRLIYFSYDVKMKEKGDIPEGYSVSREKKERFSLILESASTNQTSMYLCASSSSGTGGETQYFGPGTRLLVL.

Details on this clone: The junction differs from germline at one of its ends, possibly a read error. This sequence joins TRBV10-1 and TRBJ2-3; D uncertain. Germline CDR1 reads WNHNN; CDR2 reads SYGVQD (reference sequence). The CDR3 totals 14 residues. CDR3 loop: CASSDRSRTDTQYF. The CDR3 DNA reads TGCGCCAGCAGTGATCGGTCCCGCACGGATACGCAGTATTTT.

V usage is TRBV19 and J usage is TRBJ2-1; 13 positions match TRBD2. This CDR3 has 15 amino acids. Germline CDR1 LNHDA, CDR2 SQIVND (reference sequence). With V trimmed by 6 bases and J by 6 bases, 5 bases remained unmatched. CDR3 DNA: TGTGCCAGTAGACAGGGACTAGCGGGATTCAATGAGCAGTTCTTC. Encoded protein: CASRQGLAGFNEQFF. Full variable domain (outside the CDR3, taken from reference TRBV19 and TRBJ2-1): DGGITQSPKYLFRKEGQNVTLSCEQNLNHDAMYWYRQDPGQGLRLIYYSQIVNDFQKGDIAEGYSVSREKKESFPLTVTSAQKNPTAFYLCASRQGLAGFNEQFFGPGTRLTVL.

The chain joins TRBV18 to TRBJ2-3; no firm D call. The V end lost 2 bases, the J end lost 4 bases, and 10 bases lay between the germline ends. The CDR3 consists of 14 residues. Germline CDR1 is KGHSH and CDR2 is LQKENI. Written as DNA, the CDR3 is TGTGCCAGCTCACCAGAAGGTTTTGCAGATACGCAGTATTTT. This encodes CASSPEGFADTQYF.

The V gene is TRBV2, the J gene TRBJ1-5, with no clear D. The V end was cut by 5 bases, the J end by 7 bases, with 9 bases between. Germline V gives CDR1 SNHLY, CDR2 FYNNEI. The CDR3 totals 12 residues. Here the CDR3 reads CASSLEVQPQHF. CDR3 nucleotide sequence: TGTGCCAGCAGTTTAGAGGTACAGCCCCAGCATTTT.

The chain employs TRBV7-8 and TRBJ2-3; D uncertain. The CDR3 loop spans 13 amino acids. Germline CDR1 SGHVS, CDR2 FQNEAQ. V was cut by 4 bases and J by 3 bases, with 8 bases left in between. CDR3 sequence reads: CASSSDPTDTQYF. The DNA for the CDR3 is TGTGCCAGCAGCTCGGATCCGACAGATACGCAGTATTTT.

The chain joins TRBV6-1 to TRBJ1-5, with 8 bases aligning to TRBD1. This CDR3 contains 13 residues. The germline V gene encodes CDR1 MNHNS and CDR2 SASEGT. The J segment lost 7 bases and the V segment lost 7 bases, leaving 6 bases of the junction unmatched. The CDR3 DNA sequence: TGTGCCAGCACGGACAGGGTAGAACAGCCCCAGCATTTT. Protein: CASTDRVEQPQHF.

CDR3 sequence reads: CASSSRLEGGEKLFF. Written as DNA, the CDR3 is TGTGCCAGCAGTTCACGGCTTGAAGGGGGTGAAAAACTGTTTTTT. V and J are TRBV28 and TRBJ1-4, with D possibly matching TRBD1 (6 bases). The CDR3 runs to 15 residues. V dropped 4 bases and J dropped 7 bases, with 16 bases sitting between them. Germline V gives CDR1 MDHEN, CDR2 SYDVKM.

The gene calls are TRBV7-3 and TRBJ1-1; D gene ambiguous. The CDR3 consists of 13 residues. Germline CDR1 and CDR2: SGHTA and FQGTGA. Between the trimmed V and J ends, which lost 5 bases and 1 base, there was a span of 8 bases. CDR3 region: CASSAQPNTEAFF. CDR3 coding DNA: TGTGCCAGCAGCGCGCAGCCGAACACTGAAGCTTTCTTT.

CDR3 DNA: TGTGCCAGCAGCTTACTGGGGACAGGGAACACTGAAGCTTTCTTT. Its translation: CASSLLGTGNTEAFF. The chain is built from TRBV7-3 and TRBJ1-1; 8 bases are a match to TRBD1. Germline CDR1 reads SGHTA; CDR2 reads FQGTGA. The CDR3 runs 15 residues. Trimming at V came to 2 bases and at J to 1 base, leaving 3 bases not matched to a gene.

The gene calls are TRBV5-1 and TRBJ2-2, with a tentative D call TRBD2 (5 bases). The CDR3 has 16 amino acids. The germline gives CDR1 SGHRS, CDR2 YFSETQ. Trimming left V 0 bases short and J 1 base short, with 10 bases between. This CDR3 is CASSLEGAMNTGELFF. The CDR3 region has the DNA TGCGCCAGCAGCTTGGAGGGAGCTATGAACACCGGGGAGCTGTTTTTT.

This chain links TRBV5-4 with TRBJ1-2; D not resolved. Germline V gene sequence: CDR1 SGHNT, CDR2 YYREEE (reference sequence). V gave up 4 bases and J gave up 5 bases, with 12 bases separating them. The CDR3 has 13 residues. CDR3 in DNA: TGTGCCAGCAGCAAAAGAACGGTTTATGGCTACACCTTC. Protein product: CASSKRTVYGYTF.

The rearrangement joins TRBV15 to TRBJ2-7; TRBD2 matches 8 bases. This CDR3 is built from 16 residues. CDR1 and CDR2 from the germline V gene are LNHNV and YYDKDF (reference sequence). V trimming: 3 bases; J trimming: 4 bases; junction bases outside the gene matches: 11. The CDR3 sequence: CATSRAPGTSGYEQYF. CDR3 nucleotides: TGTGCCACCAGCAGGGCCCCCGGGACTAGTGGTTACGAGCAGTACTTC.

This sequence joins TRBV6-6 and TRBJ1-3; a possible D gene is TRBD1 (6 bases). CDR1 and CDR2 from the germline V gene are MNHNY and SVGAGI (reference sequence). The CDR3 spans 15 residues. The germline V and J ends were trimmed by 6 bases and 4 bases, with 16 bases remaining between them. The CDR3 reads CASRSDTGRGNTIYF. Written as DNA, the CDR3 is TGTGCCAGCAGGTCCGATACAGGGAGAGGAAACACCATATATTTT.

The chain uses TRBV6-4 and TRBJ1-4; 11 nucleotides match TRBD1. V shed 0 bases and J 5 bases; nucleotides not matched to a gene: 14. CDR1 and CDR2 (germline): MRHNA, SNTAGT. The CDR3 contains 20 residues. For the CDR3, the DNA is TGTGCCAGCAGTGACTCCTACCGTCCCGGGACAGGGGGGTTAAATGAAAAACTGTTTTTT. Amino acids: CASSDSYRPGTGGLNEKLFF.

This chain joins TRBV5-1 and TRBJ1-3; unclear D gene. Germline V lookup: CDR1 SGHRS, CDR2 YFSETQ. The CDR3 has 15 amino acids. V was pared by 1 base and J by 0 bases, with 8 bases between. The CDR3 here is CASSLSTSSGNTIYF. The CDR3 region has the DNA TGCGCCAGCAGCTTGAGTACGTCCTCTGGAAACACCATATATTTT. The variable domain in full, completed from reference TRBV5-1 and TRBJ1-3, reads KAGVTQTPRYLIKTRGQQVTLSCSPISGHRSVSWYQQTPGQGLQFLFEYFSETQRNKGNFPGRFSGRQFSNSRSEMNVSTLELGDSALYLCASSLSTSSGNTIYFGEGSWLTVV.